The next 15 T cell receptor beta chains were all read from a single sample in a study of CD8+CD57+ T cells in acquired aplastic anemia. Both TCR beta VDJ combination and CDR3 sequence profiling were carried out. Genomic DNA was the template for this profiling. TCRdb used MiXCR to reprocess the reads, holding one entry per CDR3 protein. The sample includes about 180,000 distinct CDR3 sequences, around half seen only once; the top ten take about 2%. Patients chosen for sequencing had CD8+CD57+ cells that had expanded, as shown by flow cytometry. Sequencing was done on a sample of sorted CD4+, CD8+, or CD8+CD57+ T cells (not recorded which) from PBMCs. These receptors were obtained from a human donor with aplastic anemia.

The V gene is TRBV15, the J gene TRBJ1-2, with 9 positions matching TRBD1. V lost 0 bases and J lost 8; bases outside the gene matches: 4. Germline V gene sequence: CDR1 LNHNV, CDR2 YYDKDF (reference sequence). The CDR3 covers 14 residues. The CDR3, as DNA: TGTGCCACCAGCAGAGATAGAACAGGGGGCGGCTACACCTTC. The encoded protein is CATSRDRTGGGYTF. The entire variable domain, with the rest obtained from reference TRBV15 and TRBJ1-2, is as follows: DAMVIQNPRYQVTQFGKPVTLSCSQTLNHNVMYWYQQKSSQAPKLLFHYYDKDFNNEADTPDNFQSRRPNTSFCFLDIRSPGLGDTAMYLCATSRDRTGGGYTFGSGTRLTVV.

The V gene is TRBV11-2, the J gene TRBJ2-7; 9 nucleotides line up with TRBD2. The germline V gene encodes CDR1 SGHAT and CDR2 FQNNGV. This CDR3 is built from 17 residues. After removal of 5 bases from V and 0 bases from J, the junction contained 11 bases not matched to a gene. The CDR3 coding sequence is TGTGCCAGCAGCCGAGGCGGCCTAGCGGGGAGCTCCTACGAGCAGTACTTC. This codes for CASSRGGLAGSSYEQYF.

This chain connects TRBV7-2 to TRBJ2-5; TRBD1 matches at 9 bases. The CDR3 has 15 amino acids. In germline, CDR1 is SGHTA, CDR2 FQGNSA. The V and J ends lost 5 bases and 4 bases, in that order; junction bases with no gene match: 8. CDR3 residues: CASSQRTGVVETQYF. In nucleotides, the CDR3 is TGTGCCAGCAGCCAACGGACAGGGGTAGTAGAGACCCAGTACTTC.

The chain is built from TRBV7-9 and TRBJ1-4; D remains ambiguous. The length of the CDR3 is 15 residues. Germline V gene lookup returns CDR1 SEHNR and CDR2 FQNEAQ (reference sequence). Trimming stripped 1 base from V and 0 bases from J, with 6 bases between. The CDR3 reads CASSLGLTTNEKLFF. CDR3 nucleotide sequence: TGTGCCAGCAGCTTAGGTTTGACAACTAATGAAAAACTGTTTTTT.

This clonotype was seen repeatedly, ten times or more. The chain has TRBV15 and TRBJ2-4; no clear D. The ends were cut back, 4 bases at V and 0 bases at J, with 10 bases in the middle. Germline values: CDR1 LNHNV, CDR2 YYDKDF (reference sequence). The CDR3 length is 15 residues. The DNA for the CDR3 is TGTGCCACCAGCACAATGGATATAGCCAAAAACATTCAGTACTTC. Translation: CATSTMDIAKNIQYF.

V gene TRBV12-3 or TRBV12-4 combines with J gene TRBJ1-1, with D possibly TRBD1 on 5 matching bases. CDR3 length: 13 amino acids. Between the trimmed V and J ends, which lost 7 bases and 8 bases, there was a span of 17 bases. This chain's CDR3 is CASTMGHAIEAFF. The DNA for the CDR3 is TGTGCCAGCACAATGGGGCACGCCATCGAAGCTTTCTTT.

This clonotype showed up many times. The genes are TRBV7-9 and TRBJ2-3, with D tentatively TRBD1 (6 bases). The CDR3 spans 14 residues. V lost 2 bases and J 10 bases, leaving 16 bases between the germline ends. Germline CDR1 SEHNR, CDR2 FQNEAQ (reference sequence). The CDR3 nucleotides read TGTGCCAGCAGCTTAACAGGGTCCGGCCGGGCGCAGTATTTT. This gives the protein CASSLTGSGRAQYF.

This clonotype has only a few counts. The chain couples TRBV20-1 to TRBJ2-3; D uncertain. The V gene's germline CDR1 is DFQATT and CDR2 SNEGSKA (reference sequence). Trimming left V 3 bases short and J 6 bases short, with 7 bases between. The CDR3 spans 11 residues. This CDR3 reads CSARKADTQYF. The CDR3 coding sequence is TGCAGTGCTAGGAAAGCGGATACGCAGTATTTT.

In the case of this clonotype: A read error is possible here, since a much larger clone lies one base away. The chain uses TRBV2 and TRBJ2-1, with D hard to call. V lost 8 bases and J 10 bases, leaving 15 bases between the germline ends. The CDR3 length is 12 residues. Looked up from germline, CDR1 is SNHLY and CDR2 is FYNNEI. The CDR3: CASSDLTSEQFF. Here the CDR3 DNA reads TGTGCCAGCTCCGATCTGACGTCGGAGCAGTTCTTC.

This chain's CDR3 is CASSLGTTYSNQPQHF. The CDR3 DNA sequence: TGTGCCAGCAGCTTAGGGACAACATATAGCAATCAGCCCCAGCATTTT. The rearrangement uses TRBV11-1 and TRBJ1-5, with a tentative D call TRBD1 (5 bases). The V gene's germline CDR1 is SGHAT and CDR2 FQDESV (reference sequence). Trimming took 1 base from V and 0 from J, leaving 10 bases between them. This CDR3 contains 16 residues.

This clonotype has just a few counts. The gene calls are TRBV2 and TRBJ1-5; D remains ambiguous. Germline loops: CDR1 SNHLY, CDR2 FYNNEI. There are 12 residues in the CDR3. V was trimmed by 6 bases and J by 1 base, leaving 4 bases between them. The CDR3 DNA reads TGTGCCAGCAGACAAAGCAATCAGCCCCAGCATTTT. This translates into CASRQSNQPQHF.

The sample holds many counts of this clonotype. The chain has TRBV10-3 and TRBJ1-2, with no clear D. In germline, CDR1 is ENHRY, CDR2 SYGVKD. The CDR3 is 13 residues long. Deletions cut 0 bases from V and 3 bases from J, with 5 bases between. The CDR3 spells CAISESGDYGYTF. The CDR3, as DNA: TGTGCCATCAGTGAGTCTGGGGACTATGGCTACACCTTC.

Points on this clonotype: A much larger clone lies one base from this, so it may be a read error. V and J are TRBV30 and TRBJ2-7, with 8 bases lining up with TRBD2. The CDR3 runs to 14 residues. Germline CDR1 reads GTSNPN; CDR2 reads SVGIG (reference sequence). The ends lost 0 bases at V and 9 bases at J; junction bases unmatched: 10. CDR3 region: CAWSVLAGGHVQYF. The CDR3 DNA follows: TGTGCCTGGAGTGTACTGGCGGGAGGCCACGTGCAGTACTTC. The whole variable domain, filled in from reference TRBV30 and TRBJ2-7, reads SQTIHQWPATLVQPVGSPLSLECTVEGTSNPNLYWYRQAAGRGLQLLFYSVGIGQISSEVPQNLSASRPQDRQFILSSKKLLLSDSGFYLCAWSVLAGGHVQYFGPGTRLTVT.

This clonotype was seen at least ten times. V and J are TRBV30 and TRBJ1-2; tentative D call: TRBD1 (5 bases). The CDR3 consists of 13 residues. Trimming removed 5 bases at V and 4 bases at J, with 14 bases between. CDR1 and CDR2 from the germline V gene are GTSNPN and SVGIG (reference sequence). The CDR3 region has the DNA TGTGCCTGGGCCAGACAGACTCCCTATGGCTACACCTTC. Translated, it gives CAWARQTPYGYTF. Combining the CDR3 with reference TRBV30 and TRBJ1-2 gives the whole variable domain SQTIHQWPATLVQPVGSPLSLECTVEGTSNPNLYWYRQAAGRGLQLLFYSVGIGQISSEVPQNLSASRPQDRQFILSSKKLLLSDSGFYLCAWARQTPYGYTFGSGTRLTVV.

This clonotype was seen a handful of times. Possible read error: a much larger clone is one base away. The rearrangement joins TRBV19 to TRBJ2-3, with 8 positions matching TRBD2. CDR1 LNHDA and CDR2 SQIVND come from the germline V gene (reference sequence). The CDR3 is 17 amino acids. Unmatched junction bases numbered 9, after V lost 3 bases and J lost 1 base. The CDR3 nucleotides read TGTGCCAGTAGTATCCTAGCGGGTCTTACTGGCACAGATACGCAGTATTTT. It encodes CASSILAGLTGTDTQYF. The variable domain in full, completed from reference TRBV19 and TRBJ2-3, reads DGGITQSPKYLFRKEGQNVTLSCEQNLNHDAMYWYRQDPGQGLRLIYYSQIVNDFQKGDIAEGYSVSREKKESFPLTVTSAQKNPTAFYLCASSILAGLTGTDTQYFGPGTRLTVL.